This T cell receptor beta chain was recorded in a study of CD8+ T cells in alopecia areata. Overall study findings and caveats: Elevated clonality characterized lesional scalp relative to normal scalp, particularly in alopecia totalis/universalis.

cDNA reverse transcribed from extracted RNA served as the sequencing template. Here immunoSEQ multiplex PCR was the method, and the copy in TCRdb shows in-frame clones only, minus some. Among over 90,000 clones, roughly half were seen once, and the ten largest hold about 9%. The CDR3 consists of 12 residues. V dropped 1 base and J dropped 6 bases, with 9 bases sitting between them. The germline V gene encodes CDR1 GTSNPN and CDR2 SVGIG (reference sequence). Note on this clone: Its antigen is still unknown.

Researchers picked out CD4+ and CD8+ T cells from PBMCs by sorting. The sequencing input was CD4+ T cells sorted from blood. J is TRBJ1-1 and V is TRBV30; D is undetermined. The TCR comes from a human donor in good health. CDR3 sequence (DNA): TGTGCCTGGAGTGCACTAGGTCCTGAAGCTTTCTTT. This gives the protein CAWSALGPEAFF.